A single sample gave rise to the 5 T cell receptor beta chains below, sequenced in a study of Graves' ophthalmopathy and Graves' hyperthyroidism. Transcripts of RNA were the source for amplifying TCR beta CDR3 regions. The workflow started with a first-round RT-PCR run with HTBI primers and then moved on to a second-round multiplex PCR. TCRdb reprocessed the multiplex PCR reads via MiXCR and lists one record per CDR3 protein. The top ten hold around 10% of the sample, which has around 1.1 million distinct CDR3 sequences, 35% to 40% seen once. Sequencing input: peripheral blood or thyroid tissue (not recorded which). The receptors stem from an adult man with Graves' hyperthyroidism.

This clonotype was detected once. The junction shows a germline mismatch at one end, possibly a read error. The chain recombines TRBV7-9 with TRBJ2-5; D is unresolved. This CDR3 is built from 15 residues. CDR1 is SEHNR, CDR2 FQNEAQ, per germline (reference sequence). CDR3 in DNA: TGTGCCAGCAGCTTAGGAATGGGTCTTGCAGAGACTCAGTACTTC. Protein sequence: CASSLGMGLAETQYF.

This clonotype was recorded many times. The chain recombines TRBV7-8 with TRBJ2-5; D is ambiguous. The germline V gene encodes CDR1 SGHVS and CDR2 FQNEAQ. Trimming pared 3 bases from V and 0 bases from J, leaving 5 bases between. The CDR3 totals 13 residues. In DNA form, the CDR3 reads TGTGCCAGCAGCTTGGGGTACCAAGAGACCCAGTACTTC. Its protein product is CASSLGYQETQYF.

This clonotype was seen at least ten times. V usage is TRBV19 and J usage is TRBJ1-2; 7 nucleotides match TRBD1. The V gene end was trimmed by 10 bases and the J gene end by 6 bases; junction bases not matched to a gene: 11. The CDR3 is 13 residues long. Per germline, CDR1 LNHDA and CDR2 SQIVND (reference sequence). The CDR3 protein is CATNARQGDGYTF. The DNA of the CDR3 is TGTGCCACAAATGCCAGACAGGGCGATGGCTACACCTTC. The variable domain in full, with the rest retrieved from reference TRBV19 and TRBJ1-2, is DGGITQSPKYLFRKEGQNVTLSCEQNLNHDAMYWYRQDPGQGLRLIYYSQIVNDFQKGDIAEGYSVSREKKESFPLTVTSAQKNPTAFYLCATNARQGDGYTFGSGTRLTVV.

V is TRBV4-1 and J is TRBJ1-5; D uncertain. With 1 base removed from V and 0 bases from J, the gap between germline ends came to 10 bases. Germline lookup yields CDR1 MGHRA and CDR2 YSYEKL. The CDR3 contains 16 residues. The CDR3 DNA reads as TGCGCCAGCAGCCAAGTTCCGGGGTTTAGCAATCAGCCCCAGCATTTT. It translates to CASSQVPGFSNQPQHF.

The sample holds many counts of this clonotype. The chain couples TRBV10-3 to TRBJ1-1, with D perhaps matching TRBD1 (5 bases). Germline CDR1 and CDR2: ENHRY and SYGVKD. The V end lost 9 bases, the J end lost 3 bases, and 23 bases lay between the germline ends. The CDR3 is made up of 16 amino acids. The CDR3 coding sequence is TGTGCCATAACTAGAAGGGGCAGCCTGCCATACACTGAAGCTTTCTTT. Amino acids: CAITRRGSLPYTEAFF.